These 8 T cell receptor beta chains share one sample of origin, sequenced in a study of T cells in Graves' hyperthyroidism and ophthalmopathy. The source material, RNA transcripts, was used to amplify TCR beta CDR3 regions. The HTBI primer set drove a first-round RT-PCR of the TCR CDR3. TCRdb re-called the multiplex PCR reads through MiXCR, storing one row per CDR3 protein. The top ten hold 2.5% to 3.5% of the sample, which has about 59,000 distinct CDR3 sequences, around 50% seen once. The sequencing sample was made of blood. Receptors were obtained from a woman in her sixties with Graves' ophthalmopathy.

The CDR3 protein is CASSAWTSGGSYEQYF. The CDR3 coding sequence is TGTGCCAGCAGTGCCTGGACTAGCGGGGGCTCCTACGAGCAGTACTTC. The V and J genes are TRBV25-1 and TRBJ2-7; 13 bases are shared with TRBD2. CDR3 size: 16 residues. The V gene's germline CDR1 is MGHDK and CDR2 SYGVNS. Germline trimming cut 4 bases from V and 0 bases from J; bases unmatched to any gene: 3.

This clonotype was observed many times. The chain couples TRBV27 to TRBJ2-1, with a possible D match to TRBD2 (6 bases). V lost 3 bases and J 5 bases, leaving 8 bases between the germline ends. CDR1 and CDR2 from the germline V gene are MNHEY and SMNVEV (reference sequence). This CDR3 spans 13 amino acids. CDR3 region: CASSFGSNNEQFF. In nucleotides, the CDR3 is TGTGCCAGCAGTTTCGGGAGCAACAATGAGCAGTTCTTC.

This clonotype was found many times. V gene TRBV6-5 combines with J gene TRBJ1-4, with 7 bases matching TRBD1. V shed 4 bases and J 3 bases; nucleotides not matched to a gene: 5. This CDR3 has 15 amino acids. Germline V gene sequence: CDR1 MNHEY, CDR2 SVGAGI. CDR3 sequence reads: CASSSGGAANEKLFF. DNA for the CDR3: TGTGCCAGCAGTTCAGGGGGGGCTGCTAATGAAAAACTGTTTTTT.

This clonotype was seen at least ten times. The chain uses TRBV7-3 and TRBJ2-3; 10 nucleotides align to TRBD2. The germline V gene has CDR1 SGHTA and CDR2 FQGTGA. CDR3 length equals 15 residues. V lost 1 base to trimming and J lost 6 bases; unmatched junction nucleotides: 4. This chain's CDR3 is CASSLRGLAYDTQYF. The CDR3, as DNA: TGTGCCAGCAGCTTAAGGGGACTAGCGTACGATACGCAGTATTTT. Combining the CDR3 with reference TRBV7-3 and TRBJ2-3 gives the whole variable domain GAGVSQTPSNKVTEKGKYVELRCDPISGHTALYWYRQSLGQGPEFLIYFQGTGAADDSGLPNDRFFAVRPEGSVSTLKIQRTERGDSAVYLCASSLRGLAYDTQYFGPGTRLTVL.

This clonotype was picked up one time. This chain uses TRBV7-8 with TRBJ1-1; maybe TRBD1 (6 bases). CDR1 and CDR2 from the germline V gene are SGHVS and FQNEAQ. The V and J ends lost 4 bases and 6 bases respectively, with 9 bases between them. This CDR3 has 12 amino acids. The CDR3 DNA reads TGTGCCAGCAGCTCAGGGGAGGCTGAAGCTTTCTTT. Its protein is CASSSGEAEAFF.

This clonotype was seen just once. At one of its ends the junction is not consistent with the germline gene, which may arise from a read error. CDR3 protein: CATSRDLVQGTQYF. In nucleotides, the CDR3 is TGTGCCACCAGCAGAGATCTTGTACAAGGGACCCAGTACTTC. The chain couples TRBV15 to TRBJ2-5; no reliable D call. Germline V lookup: CDR1 LNHNV, CDR2 YYDKDF (reference sequence). CDR3 length: 14 residues.

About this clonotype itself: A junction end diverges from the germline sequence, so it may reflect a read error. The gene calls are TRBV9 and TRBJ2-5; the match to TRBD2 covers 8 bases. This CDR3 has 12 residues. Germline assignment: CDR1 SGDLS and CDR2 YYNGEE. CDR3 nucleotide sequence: TGTGCCGGCAGCGCGGGGGGAGAGACCCAGTACTTC. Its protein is CAGSAGGETQYF.

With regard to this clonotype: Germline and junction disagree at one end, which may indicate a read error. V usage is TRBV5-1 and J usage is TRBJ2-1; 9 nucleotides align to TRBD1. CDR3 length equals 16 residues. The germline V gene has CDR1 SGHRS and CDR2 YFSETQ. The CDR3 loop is CASSMRTGDPYNEQFF. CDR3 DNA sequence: TGCGCTAGCAGCATGAGGACAGGGGACCCCTACAATGAGCAGTTCTTC.